The clone carrying this T cell receptor beta chain was observed at least ten times. What it binds is not known. Amplified regions were TCR beta CDR3 sequences from RNA transcripts. HTBI primers were employed in a first-round RT-PCR of the TCR CDR3. TCRdb re-called the multiplex PCR reads with MiXCR, one entry per CDR3 protein. The sample includes roughly 160,000 distinct CDR3 sequences, less than 10% seen only once; the top ten take approximately 24%. These data are taken from a study of T cells in Graves' hyperthyroidism and ophthalmopathy. General study results and limits: Blood also held most thyroid clonotypes expanded beyond 0.001.

Sequenced: blood. This clonotype was sampled from a woman aged 18-30 years with Graves' hyperthyroidism that later progressed to Graves' ophthalmopathy.

Here the CDR3 DNA reads TGTGCCAGCAGCTACCGTCGGGGGCAGACAGATACGCAGTATTTT. Its translation is CASSYRRGQTDTQYF. The chain recombines TRBV7-3 with TRBJ2-3; D might be TRBD1 or TRBD2, each matching 6 bases. Germline V CDR1 and CDR2: SGHTA, FQGTGA. V dropped 4 bases and J dropped 3 bases, with 14 bases sitting between them. The CDR3 sequence is 15 residues long.